Below are 16 T cell receptor beta chains sequenced from a single sample in a study of control samples from healthy donors and cancer patients. Sequencing was performed with immunoSEQ multiplex PCR; in TCRdb, only in-frame clones are kept and a portion is missing. The sample records some 130,000 clones, about nine tenths being singletons. Material: blood. Every receptor here comes from a man between 18 and 35 years old in good health.

The chain has TRBV13 and TRBJ2-1; TRBD2 aligns across 15 bases. CDR3 length equals 19 residues. CDR1 and CDR2 (germline): PRHDT, FYEKMQ (reference sequence). V lost 5 bases and J lost 4; bases outside the gene matches: 12. In DNA form, the CDR3 reads TGTGCCAGCAGCCGCCCCGGGACTAGCGGGGGGTTAATTTACAATGAGCAGTTCTTC. Protein sequence: CASSRPGTSGGLIYNEQFF.

The chain recombines TRBV2 with TRBJ2-1; 8 bases agree with TRBD1. The V segment lost 2 bases and the J segment 7 bases; nucleotides outside the gene matches: 4. Looked up from germline, CDR1 is SNHLY and CDR2 is FYNNEI. The CDR3 totals 14 residues. The chain's CDR3 is CASSEQGAGNEQFF. The CDR3 DNA sequence: TGTGCCAGCAGTGAACAGGGGGCTGGAAATGAGCAGTTCTTC. Using reference TRBV2 and TRBJ2-1 for the parts outside the CDR3, the full variable domain is EPEVTQTPSHQVTQMGQEVILRCVPISNHLYFYWYRQILGQKVEFLVSFYNNEISEKSEIFDDQFSVERPDGSNFTLKIRSTKLEDSAMYFCASSEQGAGNEQFFGPGTRLTVL.

This chain joins TRBV10-3 and TRBJ1-1, with a tentative D call TRBD1 (5 bases). The germline CDR1 and CDR2 sequences are ENHRY and SYGVKD. Trimming removed 5 bases at V and 1 base at J, with 5 bases between. The CDR3 runs to 12 residues. The CDR3 here is CAISQGNTEAFF. The CDR3 region has the DNA TGTGCCATCAGTCAGGGGAACACTGAAGCTTTCTTT.

J is TRBJ2-2 and V is TRBV4-1; D remains unclear. The germline gives CDR1 MGHRA, CDR2 YSYEKL. V gave up 4 bases and J gave up 4 bases, with 7 bases separating them. The CDR3 is 13 amino acids. CDR3 amino acids: CASSPRLTGELFF. CDR3 in DNA: TGCGCCAGCAGCCCGAGACTCACCGGGGAGCTGTTTTTT.

This clone was detected ten times or more. The gene calls are TRBV3-1 (or the pseudogene TRBV3-2) and TRBJ2-1; tentative D call: TRBD1 (6 bases). The CDR3 loop spans 14 amino acids. Germline V gives CDR1 LGHDT, CDR2 YNNKEL (reference sequence). The V end was cut by 4 bases, the J end by 1 base, with 8 bases between. The CDR3 reads CASSLDSSYNEQFF. CDR3 bases: TGTGCCAGCAGCCTGGACAGTTCCTACAATGAGCAGTTCTTC.

The chain couples TRBV6-5 to TRBJ1-3; D uncertain. This CDR3 spans 15 amino acids. Trimming took 8 bases from V and 3 from J, leaving 17 bases between them. Germline assignment: CDR1 MNHEY and CDR2 SVGAGI. As DNA, the CDR3 is TGTGCCAGCGTGTCCCGGGGAGGGTATGGAAACACCATATATTTT. Its protein is CASVSRGGYGNTIYF.

The chain is built from TRBV5-3 and TRBJ1-5; D is possibly TRBD1 (5 bases). TRBV5-3 is sorted into the ORF group, with uncertain function. V was clipped by 1 base and J by 2 bases, with 13 bases between them. The CDR3 totals 16 residues. CDR3 coding DNA: TGTGCCAGAAGCTTGTGTCTGGGGGGTTGCAATCAGCCCCAGCATTTT. It specifies CARSLCLGGCNQPQHF.

This chain uses TRBV6-1 with TRBJ1-2; a weak D match, TRBD1 (6 bases). The ends were cut back, 2 bases at V and 3 bases at J, with 13 bases in the middle. This CDR3 is built from 15 residues. Germline assignment: CDR1 MNHNS and CDR2 SASEGT. CDR3: CASSELGQFDYGYTF. The CDR3 DNA follows: TGTGCCAGCAGTGAACTCGGACAGTTTGACTATGGCTACACCTTC.

This sequence joins TRBV9 and TRBJ1-3; TRBD1 might be the D (5 bases). The CDR3 runs to 15 residues. V was clipped by 2 bases and J by 2 bases, with 11 bases between them. The germline V gene has CDR1 SGDLS and CDR2 YYNGEE. CDR3 sequence: CASSVDGAPGNTIYF. For the CDR3, the DNA is TGTGCCAGCAGCGTCGACGGGGCTCCTGGAAACACCATATATTTT. The variable domain in full, with the rest retrieved from reference TRBV9 and TRBJ1-3, is DSGVTQTPKHLITATGQRVTLRCSPRSGDLSVYWYQQSLDQGLQFLIQYYNGEERAKGNILERFSAQQFPDLHSELNLSSLELGDSALYFCASSVDGAPGNTIYFGEGSWLTVV.

This clone showed up just a few times. The sample contains more than one DNA sequence encoding this CDR3. The J gene is TRBJ1-5, the V gene TRBV27; 8 bases align to TRBD1. Germline CDR1 and CDR2: MNHEY and SMNVEV (reference sequence). V dropped 6 bases and J dropped 0; count of bases not matched to a gene: 1. This CDR3 region has 14 residues. CDR3 in DNA: TGTGCCAGCAGCAGGGGGCATAGCAATCAGCCCCAGCATTTT. Amino acids: CASSRGHSNQPQHF.

This chain uses TRBV5-1 with TRBJ2-7; possibly TRBD2 for D (5 bases). CDR1 and CDR2 (germline): SGHRS, YFSETQ. The CDR3 spans 14 residues. V gave up 0 bases and J gave up 3 bases, with 10 bases separating them. The CDR3 nucleotides are TGCGCCAGCAGCTTGGATTCGGGGATCTACGAGCAGTACTTC. This sequence encodes CASSLDSGIYEQYF.

The chain joins TRBV6-1 to TRBJ2-6; D is undetermined. The CDR3 covers 20 residues. Trimming pared 3 bases from V and 4 bases from J, leaving 25 bases between. Germline V gene sequence: CDR1 MNHNS, CDR2 SASEGT. CDR3 sequence reads: CASSDYDNDGDLAGANVLTF. The CDR3 DNA is TGTGCCAGCAGTGATTATGACAACGATGGAGATTTGGCCGGGGCCAACGTCCTGACTTTC.

The CDR3 DNA reads TGTGCCAGCAGCCCAGGGAGAGTTGCCCCAGAGCAGTTCTTC. The encoded protein is CASSPGRVAPEQFF. The V call is TRBV9, the J call TRBJ2-1; the D gene could be TRBD1 or TRBD2 (5 bases each). Germline V gene sequence: CDR1 SGDLS, CDR2 YYNGEE. Trimming stripped 4 bases from V and 10 bases from J, with 18 bases between. There are 14 residues in the CDR3. Based on the CDR3 plus reference TRBV9 and TRBJ2-1, the full variable domain is DSGVTQTPKHLITATGQRVTLRCSPRSGDLSVYWYQQSLDQGLQFLIQYYNGEERAKGNILERFSAQQFPDLHSELNLSSLELGDSALYFCASSPGRVAPEQFFGPGTRLTVL.

The genes are TRBV18 and TRBJ2-2, with 10 bases identical to TRBD2. The CDR3 length is 16 residues. V gave up 6 bases and J gave up 3 bases; unmatched junction bases: 7. Germline V gene lookup returns CDR1 KGHSH and CDR2 LQKENI. The chain's CDR3 is CASSPTLAGDTGELFF. CDR3 coding DNA: TGTGCCAGCTCGCCTACTCTAGCGGGGGACACCGGGGAGCTGTTTTTT. Variable domain in full (rest from reference TRBV18 and TRBJ2-2): NAGVMQNPRHLVRRRGQEARLRCSPMKGHSHVYWYRQLPEEGLKFMVYLQKENIIDESGMPKERFSAEFPKEGPSILRIQQVVRGDSAAYFCASSPTLAGDTGELFFGEGSRLTVL.

J is TRBJ2-1 and V is TRBV3-1 (or the pseudogene TRBV3-2); D call uncertain. Between the trimmed V and J ends, which lost 1 base and 5 bases, there was a span of 9 bases. The CDR3 is 14 residues long. In germline, CDR1 is LGHDT, CDR2 YNNKEL (reference sequence). In DNA, the CDR3 is TGTGCCAGCAGCCAAGTCCACAGTGACAATGAGCAGTTCTTC. Its translation: CASSQVHSDNEQFF.

The chain employs TRBV9 and TRBJ1-1; D is ambiguous. The CDR3 length is 13 residues. V lost 0 bases to trimming and J lost 4 bases, with 7 bases between them. In germline, CDR1 is SGDLS, CDR2 YYNGEE. CDR3 residues: CASSVDGLTEAFF. CDR3 DNA: TGTGCCAGCAGCGTAGATGGCCTCACTGAAGCTTTCTTT.